One and the same sample provided the 23 T cell receptor beta chains below, sequenced in a study of glioma-infiltrating T cells after dendritic cell vaccination. Sequencing used immunoSEQ multiplex PCR; TCRdb keeps in-frame clones, though not all of them. In the table there are around 78,000 clones, around 85% of which are singletons. Time point here: after dendritic cell vaccination, including at tumor progression/relapse. The material sequenced was blood, taken after dendritic cell vaccination. These receptors originate from a human donor with glioblastoma.

This clone is a singleton in its sample. The genes are TRBV5-8 and TRBJ1-3; D may be TRBD1 (5 bases). V was trimmed by 4 bases and J by 0 bases, leaving 14 bases between them. This CDR3 has 16 residues. Looked up from germline, CDR1 is SGHTS and CDR2 is YDEGEE. Written as DNA, the CDR3 is TGTGCCAGCAGCCTGACGACAGTTAGCTCTGGAAACACCATATATTTT. This translates into CASSLTTVSSGNTIYF.

This clone was recorded only once. The chain recombines TRBV11-3 with TRBJ2-1; TRBD2 might be the D (6 bases). CDR1 SGHNT and CDR2 YENEEA come from the germline V gene. Trimming stripped 3 bases from V and 4 bases from J, with 10 bases between. The CDR3 covers 14 residues. The CDR3 DNA reads as TGTGCCAGCAGCTTCGGGGGTACGTACAATGAGCAGTTCTTC. The encoded protein is CASSFGGTYNEQFF.

The J gene is TRBJ1-2, the V gene TRBV11-2, with D unresolved. Germline-derived CDR1 and CDR2 are SGHAT and FQNNGV. The germline V and J ends were trimmed by 5 bases and 7 bases, with 20 bases remaining between them. The CDR3 length is 15 residues. CDR3 sequence: CASSPDRTRSFGYTF. In DNA, the CDR3 is TGTGCCAGCAGCCCGGACCGGACTCGCTCTTTTGGCTACACCTTC.

The sample holds a few counts of this clone. The V and J genes are TRBV5-6 and TRBJ2-7; 9 bases are shared with TRBD1. The germline V gene has CDR1 SGHDT and CDR2 YYEEEE. This CDR3 contains 16 residues. The junction had 13 bases not matched to a gene; V was cut back by 2 bases and J by 7 bases. The CDR3 DNA follows: TGTGCCAGCAGCTTTACCGGGACAGGGACCCTTTGGGAGCAGTACTTC. Translating it yields CASSFTGTGTLWEQYF. The full variable domain, rest sourced from reference TRBV5-6 and TRBJ2-7, is DAGVTQSPTHLIKTRGQQVTLRCSPKSGHDTVSWYQQALGQGPQFIFQYYEEEERQRGNFPDRFSGHQFPNYSSELNVNALLLGDSALYLCASSFTGTGTLWEQYFGPGTRLTVT.

The chain carries TRBV11-3 and TRBJ2-3, with D maybe TRBD2 (5 bases). This CDR3 spans 15 amino acids. V lost 1 base and J 2 bases, leaving 10 bases between the germline ends. Looked up from germline, CDR1 is SGHNT and CDR2 is YENEEA. In DNA, the CDR3 is TGTGCCAGCAGCTTAGGGGAGCGGAACACAGATACGCAGTATTTT. This translates into CASSLGERNTDTQYF. The complete variable domain, with remaining parts taken from reference TRBV11-3 and TRBJ2-3, reads EAGVVQSPRYKIIEKKQPVAFWCNPISGHNTLYWYLQNLGQGPELLIRYENEEAVDDSQLPKDRFSAERLKGVDSTLKIQPAELGDSAVYLCASSLGERNTDTQYFGPGTRLTVL.

The chain combines TRBV5-1 with TRBJ2-2, with 8 bases fitting TRBD2. CDR1 and CDR2 from the germline V gene are SGHRS and YFSETQ. The CDR3 runs to 14 residues. V trimming: 7 bases; J trimming: 5 bases; junction bases outside the gene matches: 7. The CDR3 DNA reads as TGCGCCAGCTCGGGGGGGAGAGAGACCGGGGAGCTGTTTTTT. Its translation: CASSGGRETGELFF.

The chain carries TRBV29-1 and TRBJ1-2; no definite D call. The V gene's germline CDR1 is SQVTM and CDR2 ANQGSEA. This CDR3 is built from 12 residues. V lost 6 bases, J lost 5 bases, and 13 bases lay in between. The CDR3 region has the DNA TGCAGCGTGGAGACCAGAAGATATGGCTACACCTTC. This translates into CSVETRRYGYTF.

The genes are TRBV27 and TRBJ1-2; 7 bases fit TRBD1. The CDR3 length is 16 residues. In germline, CDR1 is MNHEY, CDR2 SMNVEV (reference sequence). V trimming: 5 bases; J trimming: 2 bases; junction bases outside the gene matches: 11. CDR3 loop: CASSRNRQGLNYGYTF. The DNA for the CDR3 is TGTGCCAGCAGTAGGAACAGACAGGGCTTGAACTATGGCTACACCTTC.

The rearrangement links TRBV13 to TRBJ2-1; D possibly corresponds to TRBD2 (6 bases). With 7 bases removed from V and 0 bases from J, the gap between germline ends came to 10 bases. CDR1 and CDR2 (germline): PRHDT, FYEKMQ (reference sequence). The CDR3 is 14 residues long. The DNA for the CDR3 is TGTGCCAGCACGGGGAGGCCCTCCTACAATGAGCAGTTCTTC. Residues: CASTGRPSYNEQFF.

There are a few counts of this clone. The chain combines TRBV6-1 with TRBJ1-4, with 9 bases matching TRBD1. This CDR3 has 13 amino acids. Germline CDR1 reads MNHNS; CDR2 reads SASEGT. The junction had 9 bases not matched to a gene; V was cut back by 11 bases and J by 8 bases. This CDR3 is CAGRQGVEEKLFF. The CDR3 nucleotides read TGTGCCGGTAGACAGGGGGTGGAGGAAAAACTGTTTTTT.

Here the CDR3 reads CASSFDFNEQFF. The CDR3 nucleotides read TGTGCCAGCAGCTTTGACTTCAATGAGCAGTTCTTC. The rearrangement joins TRBV9 to TRBJ2-1; D gene ambiguous. The CDR3 is 12 amino acids. V was shortened by 4 bases and J by 6 bases, with 8 bases between the two germline ends. Germline CDR1 reads SGDLS; CDR2 reads YYNGEE. The full variable domain, completed using reference TRBV9 and TRBJ2-1, is DSGVTQTPKHLITATGQRVTLRCSPRSGDLSVYWYQQSLDQGLQFLIQYYNGEERAKGNILERFSAQQFPDLHSELNLSSLELGDSALYFCASSFDFNEQFFGPGTRLTVL.

V is TRBV9 and J is TRBJ1-2; TRBD1 aligns across 9 bases. V was pared by 5 bases and J by 4 bases, with 6 bases of the junction left unmatched. CDR3 length equals 14 residues. In germline, CDR1 is SGDLS, CDR2 YYNGEE. The DNA for the CDR3 is TGTGCCAGCAGTACAGGGGGCGGGAGCTATGGCTACACCTTC. The encoded protein is CASSTGGGSYGYTF.

The chain carries TRBV5-1 and TRBJ2-1, with D maybe TRBD2 (6 bases). V was shortened by 3 bases and J by 0 bases, with 10 bases between the two germline ends. In germline, CDR1 is SGHRS, CDR2 YFSETQ. The CDR3 length is 15 residues. The CDR3 loop is CASSSDYPSYNEQFF. CDR3 DNA sequence: TGCGCCAGCAGCTCGGACTACCCCTCCTACAATGAGCAGTTCTTC.

The chain joins TRBV27 to TRBJ2-3; possibly TRBD1 for D (5 bases). The CDR3 has 14 amino acids. V lost 4 bases to trimming and J lost 2 bases, with 10 bases between them. Germline V gene data show CDR1 as MNHEY and CDR2 as SMNVEV (reference sequence). CDR3 DNA: TGTGCCAGCAGTTCTCCAGGGTTCACAGATACGCAGTATTTT. It is translated as CASSSPGFTDTQYF.

The J gene is TRBJ1-4, the V gene TRBV6-1, with D tentatively TRBD1 (5 bases). This CDR3 is 15 amino acids long. The V gene lost 5 bases and the J gene lost 5 bases, with 15 bases spanning the gap. The germline CDR1 and CDR2 sequences are MNHNS and SASEGT. The CDR3 reads CASSKGGTGNEKLFF. DNA of the CDR3: TGTGCCAGCAGTAAGGGAGGGACCGGGAATGAAAAACTGTTTTTT.

The CDR3 loop is CASSGPGVGQPQHF. CDR3 coding DNA: TGTGCCAGCAGCGGTCCAGGGGTAGGTCAGCCCCAGCATTTT. J is TRBJ1-5 and V is TRBV9; a weak D match, TRBD1 (6 bases). V was cut by 3 bases and J by 6 bases, with 13 bases left in between. Per the germline V gene, CDR1 is SGDLS and CDR2 is YYNGEE. The CDR3 spans 14 residues.

The V gene is TRBV7-3, the J gene TRBJ2-7; 7 nucleotides line up with TRBD1. The length of the CDR3 is 13 residues. Germline lookup yields CDR1 SGHTA and CDR2 FQGTGA. V lost 5 bases and J lost 4; bases outside the gene matches: 5. In DNA, the CDR3 is TGTGCCAGCAGCCGGGACAGCGGATACGAGCAGTACTTC. It specifies CASSRDSGYEQYF.

This rearrangement joins TRBV30 to TRBJ1-3, with TRBD1 as a possible D gene (6 bases). The CDR3 totals 15 residues. Germline CDR1 reads GTSNPN; CDR2 reads SVGIG (reference sequence). With 2 bases removed from V and 2 bases from J, the gap between germline ends came to 13 bases. This CDR3 reads CAWSPKQGTGNTIYF. The CDR3 DNA reads TGTGCCTGGAGTCCTAAACAGGGAACTGGAAACACCATATATTTT.

This clone has just a few counts. The gene calls are TRBV2 and TRBJ1-4; weak D call: TRBD1 (5 bases). The CDR3 has 14 residues. Germline V gives CDR1 SNHLY, CDR2 FYNNEI. Trimming removed 2 bases from V and 8 bases from J, with 12 bases in between. CDR3 sequence: CASSEMGLGEKLFF. CDR3 nucleotides: TGTGCCAGCAGTGAAATGGGGCTTGGGGAAAAACTGTTTTTT.

The V call is TRBV19, the J call TRBJ2-5; perhaps TRBD1 as D (7 bases). This CDR3 comprises 13 residues. Trimming pared 5 bases from V and 5 bases from J, leaving 12 bases between. CDR1 and CDR2 from the germline V gene are LNHDA and SQIVND (reference sequence). The CDR3 here is CASSLQGRETQYF. The CDR3 DNA sequence: TGTGCCAGTAGTCTACAGGGGAGGGAGACCCAGTACTTC.

The chain joins TRBV4-1 to TRBJ2-1; 11 nucleotides match TRBD2. The CDR3 sequence is 18 residues long. V shed 1 base and J 9 bases; nucleotides not matched to a gene: 14. Germline CDR1 is MGHRA and CDR2 is YSYEKL. This CDR3 is CASSQVPGISGGAGEQFF. As DNA, the CDR3 is TGCGCCAGCAGCCAAGTACCCGGGATTAGCGGGGGGGCCGGTGAGCAGTTCTTC.

J is TRBJ1-2 and V is TRBV2; D gene unclear. CDR3 length equals 15 residues. Germline V lookup: CDR1 SNHLY, CDR2 FYNNEI. With 2 bases removed from V and 0 bases from J, the gap between germline ends came to 10 bases. CDR3 in DNA: TGTGCCAGCAGTGAAACGGGGATTCCTAACTATGGCTACACCTTC. Amino acids: CASSETGIPNYGYTF.

The chain joins TRBV27 to TRBJ1-1, with 9 bases that match TRBD1. Germline-derived CDR1 and CDR2 are MNHEY and SMNVEV (reference sequence). This CDR3 is 15 amino acids long. V lost 5 bases and J lost 1; bases outside the gene matches: 5. CDR3 in amino acids: CASSATTGGNTEAFF. The CDR3 region has the DNA TGTGCCAGCAGTGCGACGACAGGGGGGAACACTGAAGCTTTCTTT.